This TCR beta chain stems from a study of T cell responses to AZD1222 COVID-19 vaccine. In the study overall: Samples with a second dose at about 4 or about 12 weeks were pooled together. The study's findings and limits: Only five to seven individuals given AZD1222 were seropositive at baseline. Samples come after the peak T cell response, not at day 14. After two AZD1222 doses, spike-specific TCR breadth and depth rose versus day 0.

Using immunoSEQ multiplex PCR, the repertoire was profiled, and TCRdb retains in-frame clones only, with some absent. The sample lists 90,000 to 120,000 clones, around 94% seen once, with roughly 2% in the top ten. The V gene lost 7 bases and the J gene lost 6 bases, with 13 bases spanning the gap. The CDR3 runs to 13 residues. On this clone itself: Its antigen is not identified.

The sequencing here drew on peripheral blood, taken on day 0 of AZD1222 vaccination. The receptor was derived from an adult in good health. The chain links TRBV12-3 or TRBV12-4 to TRBJ1-5; perhaps TRBD1 as D (5 bases). The CDR3 is CASTGGTVQPQHF. The DNA of the CDR3 is TGTGCCAGCACCGGGGGTACGGTTCAGCCCCAGCATTTT.